This TCR beta chain came from a study of T cells in Graves' hyperthyroidism and ophthalmopathy. Trimming cost V 4 bases and J 10 bases, with 16 bases left between them. CDR1 MNHEY and CDR2 SVGAGI come from the germline V gene. CDR3 length: 13 residues. General study points: Model output signaled ophthalmopathy a median 6.5 months ahead of onset.

This clonotype was observed many times. Its antigen is not identified. Absence of ophthalmopathy progression within 18 months defined stable Graves' hyperthyroidism. Exclusion of patients followed from uncontrolled infection, other autoimmune disease, pregnancy or lactation. TCR beta CDR3 sequences were amplified from RNA transcripts. TCR CDR3 regions were first amplified by RT-PCR with HTBI primers. TCRdb redid the calling of the multiplex PCR reads with MiXCR, one entry per CDR3 protein. The table has approximately 520,000 distinct CDR3 sequences, 20% to 25% seen once. Sequencing input: blood. J is TRBJ1-2 and V is TRBV6-5, with D unclear. This clonotype was sampled from a man aged 18 to 29 with Graves' hyperthyroidism. CDR3 protein: CASSSYRGPFYTF. The DNA of the CDR3 is TGTGCCAGCAGTTCCTATAGAGGACCCTTCTACACCTTC.